Listed below are T cell receptor beta chains from one sample, sequenced in a study of blood T cell repertoires in COVID-19. Sequencing was performed with immunoSEQ multiplex PCR; in TCRdb, only in-frame clones are kept and a portion is missing. The table has a few hundred thousand clones, roughly 88% seen once; the top ten hold roughly 1.4%. What was sequenced was peripheral blood. Receptor source: a woman aged 40 to 50 who had recovered from COVID-19. Both conserved end residues are part of each CDR3. A D gene is named only where the DNA matches it firmly. Size is omitted from some rows. Given values are once, few, many or a class for expanded clones.

v_gene,abundance,len,d_gene,j_gene,CDR3aa,CDR3nt
TRBV18,.,16,TRBD1,TRBJ1-5,CASSPFTTGENQPQHF,TGTGCCAGCTCACCATTTACTACAGGGGAAAATCAGCCCCAGCATTTT
TRBV6-2/TRBV6-3,few,15,TRBD1,TRBJ2-2,CASSSGTANTGELFF,TGTGCCAGCAGTTCCGGGACAGCGAACACCGGGGAGCTGTTTTTT
TRBV11-2,.,11,.,TRBJ2-7,CASSLGIGQYF,TGTGCCAGCAGCTTAGGAATCGGGCAGTACTTC
TRBV9,once,16,TRBD2,TRBJ2-1,CASSVGSSGGTDEQFF,TGTGCCAGCAGCGTAGGTTCTAGCGGGGGTACCGATGAGCAGTTCTTC
TRBV23-1,once,16,.,TRBJ1-2,CASSLQDEVPNYGYTF,TGCGCCAGCAGTCTACAGGACGAGGTTCCAAACTATGGCTACACCTTC
TRBV19,.,20,TRBD1,TRBJ1-4,CASSPLDQGAPARSLEKLFF,TGTGCCAGTAGTCCGCTAGATCAGGGGGCGCCGGCCCGATCTCTAGAAAAACTGTTTTTT
TRBV2,.,14,TRBD1,TRBJ2-4,CASGTEEAKNIQYF,TGTGCCTCCGGGACAGAGGAAGCCAAAAACATTCAGTACTTC
TRBV19,.,14,.,TRBJ1-1,CASSIMGAGTEAFF,TGTGCCAGTAGTATTATGGGGGCCGGTACTGAAGCTTTCTTT
TRBV6-5,once,15,TRBD1,TRBJ2-3,CASSSGQGYTDTQYF,TGTGCCAGCAGCTCGGGACAGGGATACACAGATACGCAGTATTTT
TRBV7-2,.,14,TRBD2,TRBJ2-7,CASSLGLAPYEQYF,TGTGCCAGCAGCTTGGGACTAGCTCCCTACGAGCAGTACTTC
TRBV3-1/TRBV3-2,.,14,.,TRBJ2-5,CASSARGTQETQYF,TGTGCCAGCAGCGCCCGGGGGACCCAAGAGACCCAGTACTTC
TRBV11-2,.,16,.,TRBJ1-3,CASSHRRENSGNTIYF,TGTGCCAGCAGCCACAGGCGGGAGAACTCTGGAAACACCATATATTTT
TRBV30,.,13,.,TRBJ1-5,CAWAQGQDQPQHF,TGTGCCTGGGCACAGGGCCAGGATCAGCCCCAGCATTTT
TRBV19,.,17,.,TRBJ1-5,CASSQPSRVMWNQPQHF,TGTGCCAGTAGTCAACCTTCCAGGGTGATGTGGAATCAGCCCCAGCATTTT
TRBV6-6,.,14,.,TRBJ1-5,CASSYSGRPPTAHF,TGTGCCAGCAGTTACTCTGGGCGACCGCCAACGGCGCATTTT
TRBV7-7,.,16,.,TRBJ2-2,CASSSLMDSGGGELFF,TGTGCTAGCAGCTCACTAATGGACTCGGGTGGCGGGGAGCTGTTTTTT
TRBV11-3,.,15,TRBD1,TRBJ1-4,CASSLRTGGNEKLFF,TGTGCCAGCAGCTTAAGGACAGGGGGCAATGAAAAACTGTTTTTT
TRBV7-2,few,14,TRBD1,TRBJ1-6,CASETDRVGSPLHF,TGTGCCAGCGAAACAGACAGGGTGGGTTCACCCCTCCACTTT
TRBV7-9,.,18,TRBD1,TRBJ1-2,CASSLFGDRGRFPYGYTF,TGTGCCAGCAGCTTATTTGGGGACAGGGGGCGTTTTCCGTATGGCTACACCTTC
TRBV19,.,16,.,TRBJ2-1,CASSADRERMGSEQFF,TGTGCCAGTAGTGCTGACCGGGAGAGGATGGGGAGTGAGCAGTTCTTC
TRBV6-2/TRBV6-3,.,17,TRBD1,TRBJ1-5,CASSYPLTGGPNQPQHF,TGTGCCAGCAGTTACCCGTTGACAGGGGGGCCCAATCAGCCCCAGCATTTT
TRBV7-2,.,14,TRBD2,TRBJ2-3,CASSSGLATDTQYF,TGTGCCAGCAGCTCGGGACTAGCCACAGATACGCAGTATTTT
TRBV7-2,.,12,TRBD1,TRBJ2-7,CASSSTGFGQYF,TGTGCCAGCAGCTCGACAGGGTTTGGGCAGTACTTC
TRBV13,.,13,TRBD1,TRBJ1-2,CASTRQGAYGYTF,TGTGCCAGCACCAGACAGGGGGCTTATGGCTACACCTTC
TRBV9,once,15,.,TRBJ2-1,CASSVGRWGVNEQFF,TGTGCCAGCAGCGTAGGAAGGTGGGGGGTCAATGAGCAGTTCTTC
TRBV18,.,11,.,TRBJ2-5,CASRTQETQYF,TGTGCCAGCCGAACACAAGAGACCCAGTACTTC
TRBV27,.,12,TRBD1,TRBJ1-5,CASRQGNQPQHF,TGTGCCAGCAGACAGGGGAATCAGCCCCAGCATTTT
TRBV27,.,15,TRBD2,TRBJ2-3,CASSNSGEVWDTQYF,TGTGCCAGCAGTAATAGCGGGGAGGTCTGGGATACGCAGTATTTT
TRBV24-1,.,17,TRBD1,TRBJ2-1,CATSVGKGQTKKNEQFF,TGTGCCACCAGTGTCGGAAAGGGACAGACAAAGAAAAATGAGCAGTTCTTC
TRBV30,.,12,.,TRBJ2-7,CALVKGGYEQYF,TGTGCCCTGGTAAAAGGCGGGTACGAGCAGTACTTC
TRBV11-3,.,15,TRBD1,TRBJ2-7,CASSPGQGRSYEQYF,TGTGCCAGCAGCCCCGGACAGGGGCGGTCCTACGAGCAGTACTTC
TRBV4-1,.,15,.,TRBJ1-5,CASSQEGQGGQPQHF,TGCGCCAGCAGCCAAGAGGGGCAGGGAGGTCAGCCCCAGCATTTT
TRBV18,.,13,.,TRBJ1-1,CASSPDMALGAFF,TGTGCCAGCTCCCCCGACATGGCGTTAGGAGCTTTCTTT
TRBV27,many,14,.,TRBJ1-1,CASSLSADGTEAFF,TGTGCCAGCAGTTTATCGGCAGACGGGACTGAAGCTTTCTTT
TRBV24-1,.,16,.,TRBJ2-3,CATSDAQGVGTDTQYF,TGTGCCACCAGTGATGCTCAAGGGGTCGGAACAGATACGCAGTATTTT
TRBV5-1,.,13,.,TRBJ2-1,CASSYGQSGEQFF,TGCGCCAGCAGTTACGGACAGTCCGGGGAGCAGTTCTTC
TRBV30,.,13,TRBD1,TRBJ2-7,CAWSRGSSYEQYF,TGTGCCTGGAGCAGGGGGAGCTCCTACGAGCAGTACTTC
TRBV5-1,.,14,.,TRBJ1-1,CASSDRVGNTEAFF,TGCGCCAGCAGCGACCGGGTCGGGAACACTGAAGCTTTCTTT
TRBV10-3,.,17,.,TRBJ1-5,CAISPSAGKGEDQPQHF,TGTGCCATCAGTCCATCTGCGGGGAAAGGGGAGGATCAGCCCCAGCATTTT
TRBV6-6,.,15,TRBD1,TRBJ1-1,CASRITTGGEAEAFF,TGTGCCAGCAGGATTACCACAGGGGGAGAGGCTGAAGCTTTCTTT
TRBV12-3/TRBV12-4,.,13,.,TRBJ1-1,CASSPTGRTEAFF,TGTGCCAGCAGTCCCACAGGGAGAACTGAAGCTTTCTTT